The clone carrying this T cell receptor beta chain showed up many times. The time point denotes: pre-sensitization, week 0. The treatment is: therapeutic diphenylcyclopropenone sensitization with weekly scalp DPC. Blood draws came first, before each patch test. Whole blood, unfractionated, served as the material for total RNA extraction. These data belong to a study of human T cells and chemical hapten exposure. Across the study: A patient group, mainly female, showed alopecia areata, totalis or universalis.

The CDR3 is 16 amino acids. With 2 bases clipped from V and 0 bases from J, the junction kept 3 bases outside the gene matches. Per the germline V gene, CDR1 is MNHEY and CDR2 is SVGAGI. Individual cDNA molecules received unique molecular identifiers in the library. One entry per CDR3 protein results from TCRdb running MiXCR on the RACE reads. The data hold about 98,000 distinct CDR3 sequences, with 11% observed a single time. This clonotype was sampled from a woman aged 55 to 70 with alopecia areata. Some clones in this sample may be carry-over from other donors' samples. Sample: whole blood, taken in connection with sensitization to the hapten diphenylcyclopropenone (DPC). The rearrangement uses TRBV6-5 and TRBJ1-3; 8 bases map to TRBD1. The CDR3 loop is CASSYGTGSSGNTIYF. CDR3 nucleotide sequence: TGTGCCAGCAGTTACGGGACAGGAAGCTCTGGAAACACCATATATTTT.